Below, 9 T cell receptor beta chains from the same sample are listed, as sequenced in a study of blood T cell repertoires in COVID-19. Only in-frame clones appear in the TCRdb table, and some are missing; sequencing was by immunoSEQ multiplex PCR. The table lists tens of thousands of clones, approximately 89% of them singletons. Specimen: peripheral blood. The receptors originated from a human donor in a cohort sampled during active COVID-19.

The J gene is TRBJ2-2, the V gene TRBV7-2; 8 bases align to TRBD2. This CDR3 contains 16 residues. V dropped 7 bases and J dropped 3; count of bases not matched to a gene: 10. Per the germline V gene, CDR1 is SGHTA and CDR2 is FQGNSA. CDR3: CASNFHGRGDTGELFF. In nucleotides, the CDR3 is TGTGCCAGCAACTTCCACGGGCGGGGGGACACCGGGGAGCTGTTTTTT. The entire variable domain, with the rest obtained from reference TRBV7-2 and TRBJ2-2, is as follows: GAGVSQSPSNKVTEKGKDVELRCDPISGHTALYWYRQSLGQGLEFLIYFQGNSAPDKSGLPSDRFSAERTGGSVSTLTIQRTQQEDSAVYLCASNFHGRGDTGELFFGEGSRLTVL.

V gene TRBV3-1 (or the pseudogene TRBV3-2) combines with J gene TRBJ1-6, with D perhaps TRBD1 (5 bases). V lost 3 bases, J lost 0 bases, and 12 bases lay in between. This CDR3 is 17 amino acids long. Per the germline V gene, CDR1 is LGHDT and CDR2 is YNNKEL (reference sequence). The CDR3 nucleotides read TGTGCCAGCAGCCACGCAAGACAGAGCTCCTATAATTCACCCCTCCACTTT. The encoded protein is CASSHARQSSYNSPLHF.

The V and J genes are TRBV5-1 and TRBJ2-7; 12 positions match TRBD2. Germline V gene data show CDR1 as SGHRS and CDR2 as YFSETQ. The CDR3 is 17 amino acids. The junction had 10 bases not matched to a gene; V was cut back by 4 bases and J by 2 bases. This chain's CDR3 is CASSQKVLAGGAYEQYF. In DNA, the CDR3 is TGCGCCAGCAGCCAGAAGGTGCTAGCGGGGGGGGCCTACGAGCAGTACTTC.

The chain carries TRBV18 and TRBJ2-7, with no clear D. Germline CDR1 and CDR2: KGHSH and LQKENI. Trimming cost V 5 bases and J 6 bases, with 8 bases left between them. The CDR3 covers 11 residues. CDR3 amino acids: CASSGSGEQYF. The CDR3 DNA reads TGTGCCAGCTCAGGCTCTGGCGAGCAGTACTTC.

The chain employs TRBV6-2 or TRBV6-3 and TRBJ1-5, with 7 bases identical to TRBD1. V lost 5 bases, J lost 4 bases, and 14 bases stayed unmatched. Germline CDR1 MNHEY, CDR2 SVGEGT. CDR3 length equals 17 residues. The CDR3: CASSPDQTGRINQPQHF. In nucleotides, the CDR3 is TGTGCCAGCAGTCCAGATCAGACAGGGAGAATTAATCAGCCCCAGCATTTT.

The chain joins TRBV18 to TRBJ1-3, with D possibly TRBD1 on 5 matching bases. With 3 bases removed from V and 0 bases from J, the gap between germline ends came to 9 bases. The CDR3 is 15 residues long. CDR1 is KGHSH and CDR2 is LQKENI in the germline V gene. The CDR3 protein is CASSPTVTSGNTIYF. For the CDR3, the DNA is TGTGCCAGCTCACCGACAGTCACCTCTGGAAACACCATATATTTT.

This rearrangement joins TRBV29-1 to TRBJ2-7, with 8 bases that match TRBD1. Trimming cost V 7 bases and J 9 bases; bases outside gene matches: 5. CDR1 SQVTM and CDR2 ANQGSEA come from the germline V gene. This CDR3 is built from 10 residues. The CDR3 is CSADRGGQYF. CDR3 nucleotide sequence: TGCAGCGCTGACAGGGGTGGGCAGTACTTC.

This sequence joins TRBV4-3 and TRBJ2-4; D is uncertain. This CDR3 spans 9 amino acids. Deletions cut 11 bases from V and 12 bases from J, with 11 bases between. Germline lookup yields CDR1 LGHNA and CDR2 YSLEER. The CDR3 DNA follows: TGCGCCGGCTCGTATGCTCAGTACTTC. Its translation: CAGSYAQYF.

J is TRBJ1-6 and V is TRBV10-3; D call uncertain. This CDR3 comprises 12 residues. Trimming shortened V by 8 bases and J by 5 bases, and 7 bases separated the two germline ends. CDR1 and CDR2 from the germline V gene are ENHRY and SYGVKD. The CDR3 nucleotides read TGTGCCATCTCGCCGGATAATTCACCCCTCCACTTT. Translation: CAISPDNSPLHF.